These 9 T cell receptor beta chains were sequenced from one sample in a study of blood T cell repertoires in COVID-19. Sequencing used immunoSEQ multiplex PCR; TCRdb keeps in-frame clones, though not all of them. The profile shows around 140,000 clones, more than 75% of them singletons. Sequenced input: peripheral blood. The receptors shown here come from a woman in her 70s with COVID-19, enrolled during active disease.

The CDR3 region has the DNA TGTGCCAGTACAGGGGGACATAGCAATCAGCCCCAGCATTTT. This sequence encodes CASTGGHSNQPQHF. The rearrangement uses TRBV2 and TRBJ1-5, with 8 nucleotides matching TRBD1. Germline CDR1 SNHLY, CDR2 FYNNEI. The ends lost 9 bases at V and 0 bases at J; junction bases unmatched: 4. CDR3 length equals 14 residues.

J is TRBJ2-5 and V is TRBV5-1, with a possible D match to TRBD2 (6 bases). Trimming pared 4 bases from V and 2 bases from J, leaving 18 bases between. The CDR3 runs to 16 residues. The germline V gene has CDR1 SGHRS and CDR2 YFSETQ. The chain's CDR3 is CASSQPGAGTQETQYF. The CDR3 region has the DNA TGCGCCAGCAGCCAACCGGGAGCAGGAACTCAAGAGACCCAGTACTTC.

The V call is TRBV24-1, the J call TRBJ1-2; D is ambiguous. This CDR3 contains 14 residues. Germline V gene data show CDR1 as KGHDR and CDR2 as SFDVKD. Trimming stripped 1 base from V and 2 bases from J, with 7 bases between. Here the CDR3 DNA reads TGTGCCACCAGTGATTTTAGCCGGAACTATGGCTACACCTTC. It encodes CATSDFSRNYGYTF.

The CDR3 DNA reads TGTGCCTGGAAGACCGGGACAAGCTATAACTATGGCTACACCTTC. As protein: CAWKTGTSYNYGYTF. The J gene is TRBJ1-2, the V gene TRBV30; possibly TRBD1 for D (6 bases). V lost 4 bases and J lost 1, with 16 bases in between. Germline loops: CDR1 GTSNPN, CDR2 SVGIG (reference sequence). This CDR3 comprises 15 residues. The full variable domain, completed using reference TRBV30 and TRBJ1-2, is SQTIHQWPATLVQPVGSPLSLECTVEGTSNPNLYWYRQAAGRGLQLLFYSVGIGQISSEVPQNLSASRPQDRQFILSSKKLLLSDSGFYLCAWKTGTSYNYGYTFGSGTRLTVV.

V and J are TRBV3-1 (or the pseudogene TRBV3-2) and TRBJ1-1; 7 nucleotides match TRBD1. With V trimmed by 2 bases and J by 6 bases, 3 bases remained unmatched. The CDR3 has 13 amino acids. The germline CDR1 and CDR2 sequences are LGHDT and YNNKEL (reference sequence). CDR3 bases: TGTGCCAGCAGCCAACAGGGGGGCCCTGAAGCTTTCTTT. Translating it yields CASSQQGGPEAFF.

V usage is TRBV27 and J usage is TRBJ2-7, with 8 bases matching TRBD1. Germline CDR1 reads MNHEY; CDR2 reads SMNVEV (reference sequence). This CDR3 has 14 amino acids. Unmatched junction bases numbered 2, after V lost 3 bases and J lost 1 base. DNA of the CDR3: TGTGCCAGCAGTTTCCGGACAGGGTCCTACGAGCAGTACTTC. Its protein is CASSFRTGSYEQYF.

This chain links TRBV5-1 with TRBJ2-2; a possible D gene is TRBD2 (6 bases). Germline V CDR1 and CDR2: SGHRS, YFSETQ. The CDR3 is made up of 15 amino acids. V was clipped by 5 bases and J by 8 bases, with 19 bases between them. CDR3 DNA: TGCGCCAGCAGTCTGGCGGGGCCCTTAGCTGGGGAGCTGTTTTTT. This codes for CASSLAGPLAGELFF.

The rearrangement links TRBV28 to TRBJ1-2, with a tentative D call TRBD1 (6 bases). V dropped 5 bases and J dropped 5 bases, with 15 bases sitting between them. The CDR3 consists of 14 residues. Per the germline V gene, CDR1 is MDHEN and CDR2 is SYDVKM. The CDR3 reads CASSAGTGPYGYTF. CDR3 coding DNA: TGTGCCAGCAGTGCCGGTACAGGGCCTTATGGCTACACCTTC.

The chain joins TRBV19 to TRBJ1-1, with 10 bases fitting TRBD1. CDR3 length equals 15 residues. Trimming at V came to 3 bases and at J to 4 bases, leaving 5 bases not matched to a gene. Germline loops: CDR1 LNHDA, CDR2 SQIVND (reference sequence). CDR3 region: CASSIRGQGLTEAFF. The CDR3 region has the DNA TGTGCCAGTAGTATTCGGGGACAGGGGCTCACTGAAGCTTTCTTT.